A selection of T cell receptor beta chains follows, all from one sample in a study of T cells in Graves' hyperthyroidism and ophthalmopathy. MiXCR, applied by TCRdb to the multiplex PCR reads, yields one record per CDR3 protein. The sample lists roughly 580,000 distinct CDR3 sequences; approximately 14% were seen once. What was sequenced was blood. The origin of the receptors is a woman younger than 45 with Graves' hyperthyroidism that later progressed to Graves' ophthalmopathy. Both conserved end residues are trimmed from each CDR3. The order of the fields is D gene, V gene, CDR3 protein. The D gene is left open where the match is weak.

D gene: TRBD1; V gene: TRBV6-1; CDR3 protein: ASSPRQGGHYGYT
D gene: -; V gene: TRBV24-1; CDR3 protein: ATSRWSGELF
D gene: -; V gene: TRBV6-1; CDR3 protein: ASRFEVYGYEQY
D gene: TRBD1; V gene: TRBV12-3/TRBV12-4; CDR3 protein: ASSAGTGGSYGYT
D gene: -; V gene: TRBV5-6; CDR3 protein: ASSLVSGQETQY
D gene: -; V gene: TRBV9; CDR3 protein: ASSVESANEQF
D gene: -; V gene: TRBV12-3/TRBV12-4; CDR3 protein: ASSLTDGYT
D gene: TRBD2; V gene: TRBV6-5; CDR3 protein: ASSYSTSGEEREETQY
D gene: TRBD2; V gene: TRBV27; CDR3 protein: ASTESSGSVHTQY
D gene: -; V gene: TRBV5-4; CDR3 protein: ASSLPQDHLSEQY
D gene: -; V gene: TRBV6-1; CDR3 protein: ASRGGGRPEAF
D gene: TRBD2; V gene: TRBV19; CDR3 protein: ASTSTSGIPRSLYNEQF
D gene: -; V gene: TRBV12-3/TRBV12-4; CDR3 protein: ASTYDRSPLNTEAF
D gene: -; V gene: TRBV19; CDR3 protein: ASSTTGTLNTEAF
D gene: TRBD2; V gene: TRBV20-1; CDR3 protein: SARRTSGGPYEQY
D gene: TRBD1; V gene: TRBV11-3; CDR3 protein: ASSSETGIADTQY
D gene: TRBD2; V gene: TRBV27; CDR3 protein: ASSFSGTDLTYEQY
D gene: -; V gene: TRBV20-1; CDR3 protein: SASSPTEAF
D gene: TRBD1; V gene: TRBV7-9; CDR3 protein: ASSIGTGGNEQY
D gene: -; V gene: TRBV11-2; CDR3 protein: ASSSAIGSYNSPLH
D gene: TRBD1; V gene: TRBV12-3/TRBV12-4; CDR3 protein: ASSTDRVITNEKLF
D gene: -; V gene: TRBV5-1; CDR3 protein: ASSLGGLTLAKNIQY
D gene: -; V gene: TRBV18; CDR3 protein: ASSPEGYTDTQY
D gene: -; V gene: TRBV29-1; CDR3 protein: SGLGVTDSYEQY
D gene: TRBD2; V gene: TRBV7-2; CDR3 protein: ASSLALSGGILGEQY
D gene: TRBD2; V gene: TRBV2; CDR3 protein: ASSERAGGPVGTGELL
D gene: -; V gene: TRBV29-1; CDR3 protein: SANSPLYNEQF
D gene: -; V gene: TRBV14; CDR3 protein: ASSQERGNEQF
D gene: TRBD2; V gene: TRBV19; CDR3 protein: ASSLIAGSTDTQY